This T cell receptor beta chain emerged from a study of T cells in Graves' hyperthyroidism and ophthalmopathy. RNA transcripts gave rise to amplified TCR beta CDR3 regions. First-round RT-PCR targeting the TCR CDR3 was performed with the HTBI primer set. TCRdb processed the multiplex PCR reads anew with MiXCR; each CDR3 protein has one entry. The sample shows around 600,000 distinct CDR3 sequences, less than 45% of them seen only once. The table lists this clonotype with a few counts. This clonotype originated in an adult man with Graves' disease, either hyperthyroidism or ophthalmopathy (not recorded which). Sequencing was done on a sample of peripheral blood or thyroid tissue (not recorded which).

The CDR3 DNA reads TGTGCCAGCAGCTTAAGGGCAGGGGTAAACACTGAAGCTTTCTTT. Translating gives CASSLRAGVNTEAFF. This chain connects TRBV7-3 to TRBJ1-1, with D maybe TRBD1 (6 bases). The CDR3 has 15 residues. Trimming shortened V by 1 base and J by 2 bases, and 11 bases separated the two germline ends. Germline assignment: CDR1 SGHTA and CDR2 FQGTGA.